This TCR beta chain stems from a study of T cells in Graves' hyperthyroidism and ophthalmopathy. This clonotype showed up just a few times. Amplification yielded TCR beta CDR3 regions, with RNA transcripts as the source. A set of HTBI primers served as the primers for a first-round RT-PCR of the TCR CDR3. MiXCR was run by TCRdb on the multiplex PCR reads, yielding one entry per CDR3 protein. Of 700,000 or so distinct CDR3 sequences in the sample, about 15% were seen once. This CDR3 region has 16 residues. In germline, CDR1 is KGHDR, CDR2 SFDVKD. Trimming removed 4 bases at V and 9 bases at J, with 21 bases between.

The rearrangement joins TRBV24-1 to TRBJ2-1; D perhaps matches TRBD1 (6 bases). Source material: blood. The sequence was collected from a woman between 45 and 65 years old with Graves' ophthalmopathy. CDR3 in amino acids: CATSDPRQAAGSEQFF. As DNA, the CDR3 is TGTGCCACCAGTGACCCTCGACAGGCGGCTGGGAGTGAGCAGTTCTTC.